The 25 T cell receptor beta chains listed next were all sequenced from one sample in a study of blood T cell repertoires in COVID-19. Using immunoSEQ multiplex PCR, the repertoire was profiled, and TCRdb retains in-frame clones only, with some absent. The data hold approximately 180,000 clones, with 60% to 80% observed a single time. The specimen was peripheral blood. These receptors came from a woman between 70 and 85 years old with acute or convalescent COVID-19.

CDR3 protein: CATRADNNYGYTF. The CDR3 DNA sequence: TGTGCCACCAGGGCAGACAATAACTATGGCTACACCTTC. The V and J genes are TRBV24-1 and TRBJ1-2; D remains ambiguous. Trimming left V 7 bases short and J 1 base short, with 9 bases between. Germline CDR1 KGHDR, CDR2 SFDVKD. The CDR3 length is 13 residues.

The chain has TRBV19 and TRBJ1-5; 8 nucleotides line up with TRBD1. This CDR3 comprises 17 residues. CDR1 is LNHDA and CDR2 is SQIVND in the germline V gene (reference sequence). V trimming: 5 bases; J trimming: 0 bases; junction bases outside the gene matches: 9. CDR3 sequence (DNA): TGTGCCAGTAGTGTCCGGGACAGGAGAAATAGCAATCAGCCCCAGCATTTT. Translating gives CASSVRDRRNSNQPQHF. Based on the CDR3 plus reference TRBV19 and TRBJ1-5, the full variable domain is DGGITQSPKYLFRKEGQNVTLSCEQNLNHDAMYWYRQDPGQGLRLIYYSQIVNDFQKGDIAEGYSVSREKKESFPLTVTSAQKNPTAFYLCASSVRDRRNSNQPQHFGDGTRLSIL.

The chain joins TRBV19 to TRBJ2-5; a weak D match, TRBD1 (6 bases). This CDR3 region has 15 residues. V shed 2 bases and J shed 0 bases, with 10 bases lying between them. Germline V lookup: CDR1 LNHDA, CDR2 SQIVND (reference sequence). This CDR3 is CASSIQDSYQETQYF. The CDR3 DNA reads as TGTGCCAGTAGTATACAGGACAGCTACCAAGAGACCCAGTACTTC.

V usage is TRBV19 and J usage is TRBJ1-3, with D possibly being TRBD1 (5 bases). The germline V gene has CDR1 LNHDA and CDR2 SQIVND (reference sequence). The CDR3 is 13 amino acids. Trimming cost V 6 bases and J 3 bases, with 9 bases left between them. The CDR3 loop is CASSGTHGNTIYF. The DNA of the CDR3 is TGTGCCAGTAGCGGGACTCATGGAAACACCATATATTTT.

The chain combines TRBV1 with TRBJ2-5; TRBD2, as called in the table, went unchecked against the DNA. TRBV1 counts as a pseudogene. The CDR3 loop spans 14 amino acids. CDR3 nucleotide sequence: TGCACCAGCAGCCGCGGCCCCCCGGAAGAGACCCAGTACTTC. Its translation: CTSSRGPPEETQYF.

The chain combines TRBV9 with TRBJ2-3, with D possibly TRBD1 on 6 matching bases. The CDR3 length is 15 residues. V lost 2 bases and J lost 1, with 11 bases in between. The germline V gene encodes CDR1 SGDLS and CDR2 YYNGEE. The CDR3 nucleotides are TGTGCCAGCAGCGTCAGGGGTTGGGGCACAGATACGCAGTATTTT. It specifies CASSVRGWGTDTQYF.

This clone occurred a few times. The V gene is TRBV5-1, the J gene TRBJ2-1, with TRBD2 identical over 8 bases. The V segment lost 2 bases and the J segment 3 bases; nucleotides outside the gene matches: 4. The CDR3 is 15 residues long. Germline loops: CDR1 SGHRS, CDR2 YFSETQ. The CDR3, as DNA: TGCGCCAGCAGCTTTACAGCGGGAGACTACAATGAGCAGTTCTTC. Protein sequence: CASSFTAGDYNEQFF.

The V call is TRBV20-1, the J call TRBJ1-1; no clear D gene. V was clipped by 2 bases and J by 6 bases, with 7 bases between them. This CDR3 spans 11 amino acids. CDR1 DFQATT and CDR2 SNEGSKA come from the germline V gene (reference sequence). This CDR3 is CSARRQAEAFF. The CDR3 DNA reads TGCAGTGCTAGACGACAAGCTGAAGCTTTCTTT.

V gene TRBV19 combines with J gene TRBJ1-5, with D possibly being TRBD1 (5 bases). The CDR3 contains 16 residues. Trimming took off 9 bases at V and 0 bases at J, with 18 bases between the two ends. Germline V gives CDR1 LNHDA, CDR2 SQIVND (reference sequence). CDR3 protein: CASARLGADSNQPQHF. The CDR3 bases are TGTGCCAGCGCAAGACTAGGGGCAGATAGCAATCAGCCCCAGCATTTT.

This rearrangement joins TRBV6-6 to TRBJ2-2; 8 bases are a match to TRBD1. CDR1 and CDR2 (germline): MNHNY, SVGAGI (reference sequence). This CDR3 comprises 16 residues. V lost 4 bases and J lost 4; bases outside the gene matches: 8. In DNA, the CDR3 is TGTGCCAGCAGTTTCGGACAGGGACGCGGCACCGGGGAGCTGTTTTTT. Its translation: CASSFGQGRGTGELFF.

The chain recombines TRBV6-5 with TRBJ2-1, with a possible D match to TRBD2 (7 bases). Germline V gene data show CDR1 as MNHEY and CDR2 as SVGAGI. The length of the CDR3 is 13 residues. The V and J ends lost 7 bases and 4 bases respectively, with 11 bases between them. In DNA, the CDR3 is TGTGCCAGCAAAAGGGGGGGATACAATGAGCAGTTCTTC. It codes for CASKRGGYNEQFF.

The chain is built from TRBV18 and TRBJ2-1, with TRBD1 matching over 10 bases. The CDR3 extends over 15 amino acids. Germline values: CDR1 KGHSH, CDR2 LQKENI. Trimming at V came to 3 bases and at J to 8 bases, leaving 7 bases not matched to a gene. As DNA, the CDR3 is TGTGCCAGCTCACCCCGACAGGGGGCCCTGGATGAGCAGTTCTTC. Its protein is CASSPRQGALDEQFF.

This clone was seen a handful of times. J is TRBJ2-7 and V is TRBV7-2, with no clear D. The CDR3 is made up of 14 amino acids. Germline V gene sequence: CDR1 SGHTA, CDR2 FQGNSA. Trimming pared 3 bases from V and 2 bases from J, leaving 11 bases between. CDR3 DNA: TGTGCCAGCAGCTTTAGCACACTACCCTACGAGCAGTACTTC. Protein product: CASSFSTLPYEQYF.

The gene calls are TRBV15 and TRBJ1-5, with a weak D call TRBD1 (6 bases). Trimming left V 6 bases short and J 2 bases short, with 17 bases between. Germline V gene lookup returns CDR1 LNHNV and CDR2 YYDKDF (reference sequence). The CDR3 totals 16 residues. The CDR3 reads CATRSRVRGGNQPQHF. Here the CDR3 DNA reads TGTGCCACCAGATCGAGAGTCAGGGGAGGCAATCAGCCCCAGCATTTT.

This clone turned up a few times. This chain uses TRBV11-2 with TRBJ1-2; the D gene is possibly TRBD1 (5 bases). The CDR3 is 16 amino acids. Germline CDR1 and CDR2: SGHAT and FQNNGV. V lost 1 base to trimming and J lost 0 bases, with 12 bases between them. Here the CDR3 reads CASSLVGGGTNYGYTF. CDR3 DNA: TGTGCCAGCAGCTTAGTCGGGGGGGGTACTAACTATGGCTACACCTTC.

The rearrangement uses TRBV11-3 and TRBJ2-2, with D perhaps TRBD2 (5 bases). Germline V gene lookup returns CDR1 SGHNT and CDR2 YENEEA. CDR3 size: 16 residues. V was trimmed by 5 bases and J by 2 bases, leaving 15 bases between them. CDR3 sequence (DNA): TGTGCCAGCAGCCTGATGGGTGGGAGTAACACCGGGGAGCTGTTTTTT. This translates into CASSLMGGSNTGELFF.

The V gene is TRBV18, the J gene TRBJ2-7; TRBD2 is a possible D gene (6 bases). Germline CDR1 is KGHSH and CDR2 is LQKENI. The V end lost 3 bases, the J end lost 3 bases, and 12 bases lay between the germline ends. The CDR3 spans 14 residues. CDR3 in amino acids: CASSPSGTLYEQYF. The CDR3 coding sequence is TGTGCCAGCTCACCCTCCGGGACTCTCTACGAGCAGTACTTC. Together with reference TRBV18 and TRBJ2-7, the CDR3 gives the full variable domain: NAGVMQNPRHLVRRRGQEARLRCSPMKGHSHVYWYRQLPEEGLKFMVYLQKENIIDESGMPKERFSAEFPKEGPSILRIQQVVRGDSAAYFCASSPSGTLYEQYFGPGTRLTVT.

CDR3 bases: TGCAGTGCTAGTTCGAGGGTGAGCACCGGGGAGCTGTTTTTT. Translated: CSASSRVSTGELFF. The chain joins TRBV20-1 to TRBJ2-2; D is possibly TRBD2 (5 bases). V lost 3 bases and J 4 bases, leaving 12 bases between the germline ends. Germline CDR1 DFQATT, CDR2 SNEGSKA (reference sequence). This CDR3 spans 14 amino acids.

The chain is built from TRBV3-1 (or the pseudogene TRBV3-2) and TRBJ1-6, with D unclear. Germline V gene lookup returns CDR1 LGHDT and CDR2 YNNKEL (reference sequence). This CDR3 has 14 amino acids. V was cut by 1 base and J by 3 bases, with 4 bases left in between. The CDR3: CASSQGHYNSPLHF. The CDR3 region has the DNA TGTGCCAGCAGCCAAGGGCACTATAATTCACCCCTCCACTTT.

The J gene is TRBJ2-1, the V gene TRBV3-1 (or the pseudogene TRBV3-2), with a possible D match to TRBD2 (6 bases). This CDR3 is 15 amino acids long. Trimming removed 4 bases at V and 4 bases at J, with 14 bases between. Germline V gene data show CDR1 as LGHDT and CDR2 as YNNKEL (reference sequence). CDR3 in amino acids: CASSPGLPRYNEQFF. The CDR3 nucleotides are TGTGCCAGCAGCCCGGGACTGCCGAGGTACAATGAGCAGTTCTTC.

This clone was detected once. This chain joins TRBV18 and TRBJ1-1; 7 nucleotides match TRBD1. J lost 2 bases, V lost 5 bases, and 8 bases had no gene match. Germline V lookup: CDR1 KGHSH, CDR2 LQKENI. The CDR3 runs 15 residues. CDR3 region: CASSIGQERNTEAFF. The CDR3 coding sequence is TGTGCCAGCTCAATTGGACAGGAACGAAACACTGAAGCTTTCTTT.

The chain joins TRBV7-3 to TRBJ2-1, with 12 bases matching TRBD2. Germline loops: CDR1 SGHTA, CDR2 FQGTGA. The CDR3 runs to 14 residues. The trim removed 5 bases at V and 7 bases at J, leaving 3 bases unmatched. In nucleotides, the CDR3 is TGTGCCAGCAGCCGGACTAGCGGGACTAATGAGCAGTTCTTC. Its translation is CASSRTSGTNEQFF.

This chain joins TRBV7-8 and TRBJ1-5; a possible D gene is TRBD1 (5 bases). Per the germline V gene, CDR1 is SGHVS and CDR2 is FQNEAQ. This CDR3 comprises 16 residues. Trimming took 0 bases from V and 0 from J, leaving 9 bases between them. The CDR3 DNA reads as TGTGCCAGCAGCTTAGCGTCAGGGTTTAGCAATCAGCCCCAGCATTTT. This codes for CASSLASGFSNQPQHF.

V usage is TRBV20-1 and J usage is TRBJ1-1; 7 bases match TRBD1. With V trimmed by 6 bases and J by 7 bases, 5 bases remained unmatched. The CDR3 sequence is 11 residues long. CDR1 is DFQATT, CDR2 SNEGSKA, per germline (reference sequence). The CDR3 loop is CSARNRGEAFF. The CDR3 coding sequence is TGCAGTGCGCGTAACAGGGGTGAAGCTTTCTTT.

As regards this clone: The conserved final phenylalanine or tryptophan is absent from the CDR3, which likely points to a read error. Because the CDR3's place on the DNA is in doubt, the DNA is left out and the CDR3 is given as listed by TCRdb. The chain employs TRBV21-1 and TRBJ1-1; TRBD1, the table's D call, was not compared with the DNA. TRBV21-1 is classified as a pseudogene. The CDR3 spans 10 residues, counting both ends. The CDR3 sequence: CASSKSRQVC.